The 12 T cell receptor beta chains below were found in one sample sequenced in a study of cytomegalovirus exposure and HLA in healthy donors. The PCR employed 60 Vbeta primers together with 13 Jbeta primers. The data were produced by immunoSEQ multiplex PCR, yet TCRdb's version contains in-frame clones alone and is incomplete. The data show under 200,000 clones, 68% seen once. Sequencing input: PBMCs. These receptors were collected from a man between 50 and 59 years old in good health and CMV-seronegative.

V gene TRBV11-1 combines with J gene TRBJ2-7, with a possible D match to TRBD1 (6 bases). The CDR3 totals 15 residues. Between the trimmed V and J ends, which lost 1 base and 7 bases, there was a span of 17 bases. Germline V CDR1 and CDR2: SGHAT, FQDESV (reference sequence). CDR3 sequence: CASSLDREPLREQYF. Here the CDR3 DNA reads TGTGCCAGCAGCTTAGACAGGGAGCCCTTAAGGGAGCAGTACTTC.

This clone turned up a few times. V is TRBV2 and J is TRBJ1-3; maybe TRBD1 (5 bases). This CDR3 is built from 13 residues. V was pared by 8 bases and J by 2 bases, with 10 bases between. Germline values: CDR1 SNHLY, CDR2 FYNNEI. The CDR3 sequence: CASGGSPGNTIYF. The CDR3 DNA reads TGTGCCAGCGGGGGGTCCCCTGGAAACACCATATATTTT.

This clone was found a few times. The genes are TRBV25-1 and TRBJ1-3, with D possibly being TRBD1 (6 bases). Trimming left V 4 bases short and J 2 bases short, with 9 bases between. Germline assignment: CDR1 MGHDK and CDR2 SYGVNS. The CDR3 loop spans 14 amino acids. CDR3 amino acids: CASSGQAAGNTIYF. CDR3 DNA: TGTGCCAGCAGTGGACAGGCAGCTGGAAACACCATATATTTT.

The V and J genes are TRBV19 and TRBJ1-1; the D gene is possibly TRBD1 (6 bases). This CDR3 is built from 18 residues. V lost 3 bases and J lost 1, with 21 bases in between. Germline CDR1 reads LNHDA; CDR2 reads SQIVND (reference sequence). This CDR3 is CASSIGEGDSSWNTEAFF. CDR3 nucleotides: TGTGCCAGTAGTATTGGGGAGGGGGATTCATCCTGGAACACTGAAGCTTTCTTT.

This clone was seen once. The rearrangement uses TRBV6-5 and TRBJ2-5; D is perhaps TRBD1 (5 bases). The DNA matches TRBJ2-7 better at its end, which makes the J call doubtful. CDR1 is MNHEY, CDR2 SVGAGI, per germline. The CDR3 contains 13 residues. The CDR3 nucleotides read TGTGCCAGCACAGAAACAGGCTCCTACGAGCAGTACTTC. As protein: CASTETGSYEQYF.

This clone has a handful of counts. The chain joins TRBV18 to TRBJ1-2, with D perhaps TRBD1 (5 bases). Germline V gives CDR1 KGHSH, CDR2 LQKENI. This CDR3 has 13 amino acids. V was cut by 1 base and J by 6 bases, with 9 bases left in between. The CDR3 region is CASSPRGTDGYTF. CDR3 DNA: TGTGCCAGCTCACCACGCGGGACGGATGGCTACACCTTC.

The V and J genes are TRBV2 and TRBJ2-2; TRBD2 aligns across 10 bases. The CDR3 has 17 residues. The V segment lost 2 bases and the J segment 4 bases; nucleotides outside the gene matches: 7. Germline V gene data show CDR1 as SNHLY and CDR2 as FYNNEI. The CDR3 sequence is CASSETLAGAGTGELFF. DNA of the CDR3: TGTGCCAGCAGTGAAACCCTAGCGGGGGCGGGCACCGGGGAGCTGTTTTTT.

The chain links TRBV5-4 to TRBJ1-4; 7 bases are shared with TRBD1. The CDR3 length is 15 residues. CDR1 is SGHNT, CDR2 YYREEE, per germline (reference sequence). J lost 6 bases, V lost 4 bases, and 9 bases had no gene match. The CDR3 sequence is CASSPRQGSDEKLFF. The CDR3 region has the DNA TGTGCCAGCAGCCCCCGACAGGGTTCAGATGAAAAACTGTTTTTT.

The chain has TRBV19 and TRBJ1-1; TRBD1 matches 10 bases. The CDR3 length is 14 residues. Losses at the gene ends were 7 bases for V and 6 bases for J; bases not matched to a gene: 8. Germline values: CDR1 LNHDA, CDR2 SQIVND (reference sequence). CDR3 protein: CASTETGGAAEAFF. The CDR3 nucleotides are TGTGCCAGTACTGAGACAGGGGGCGCGGCTGAAGCTTTCTTT.

The J gene is TRBJ2-2, the V gene TRBV6-1, with D possibly matching TRBD1 (6 bases). V was trimmed by 10 bases and J by 2 bases, leaving 14 bases between them. CDR1 MNHNS and CDR2 SASEGT come from the germline V gene. This CDR3 contains 14 residues. In DNA, the CDR3 is TGTGCCACCACTGAGGGACAAAACACCGGGGAGCTGTTTTTT. This gives the protein CATTEGQNTGELFF.

The chain is built from TRBV7-9 and TRBJ1-3; D perhaps matches TRBD1 (5 bases). The ends were cut back, 3 bases at V and 1 base at J, with 16 bases in the middle. The CDR3 runs 17 residues. The germline gives CDR1 SEHNR, CDR2 FQNEAQ (reference sequence). CDR3 DNA sequence: TGTGCCAGCAGCTTTGGGCAGGGTATCGAGTCTGGAAACACCATATATTTT. Translation gives CASSFGQGIESGNTIYF.

This rearrangement joins TRBV14 to TRBJ1-1; no clear D gene. In germline, CDR1 is SGHDN, CDR2 FVKESK. The V end lost 4 bases, the J end lost 1 base, and 7 bases lay between the germline ends. This CDR3 is built from 13 residues. The CDR3 bases are TGTGCCAGCAGCCTCCACGGGAACACTGAAGCTTTCTTT. Protein product: CASSLHGNTEAFF.